This T cell receptor (beta chain) was captured by sequencing in a study of human T cells and chemical hapten exposure (dated by TCRdb to the early 2020s). Background on the whole study: For sensitization, 2% DPC in acetone was applied to a roughly 2 cm by roughly 2 cm area of upper inner arm skin. Weekly therapeutic DPC doses were additionally applied to the scalp of patients throughout the roughly 23-week study period. Patch testing was done on the upper back using Finn chambers containing 0.01% DPC, and results were scored after 6 days according to International Contact Dermatitis Research Group standards. The mostly female patient cohort included alopecia areata with under or over 50% scalp involvement, alopecia totalis and alopecia universalis. The libraries were sequenced as a pool, and the TCR yield per sample differed mostly because of small variations in library volumes within the pool. The study tracked peripheral blood TCR repertoire changes in vivo during primary and secondary sensitization to the hapten diphenylcyclopropenone (DPC) in alopecia patients. Patient blood was sampled pre-sensitization (week 0) and at 2, 6 and about 24 weeks after DPC sensitization. For TCR sequencing, blood came from over 25 alopecia patients at anywhere from one to four time points (pre-sensitization, 2, 6 and 24 weeks). General study outcomes and caveats: After repeated subsampling, changes were observed in the strength of the expansion versus patch-test correlation and in the threshold at which the correlation became significant. The number of TCRs above 1 in 1000 frequency did not change with DPC sensitization; there was no evidence of global repertoire structure alterations. Significantly more large CDR3 similarity clusters were formed by expanded TCRs than by pre-sensitization or healthy control sets, consistent with antigen-driven responses. A positive correlation was found between the number of PT1 expanded TCRs and patch test score, with significance reached at thresholds 8, 16 and 32 but not 4. Alopecia, a presumed autoimmune disease, was present in all patients, so the immune response of the patients might differ from that of healthy individuals.

Library preparation used RACE. The listed sequencing device is NextSeq 500. During library preparation, unique molecular identifiers were attached to individual cDNA molecules so that TCRs could be counted in a quantitative, reproducible way. Both TCR alpha and TCR beta chains were sequenced from each blood RNA sample. The published analysis was carried out like this. A median of about 89,000 TCRs per sample was observed, with a range of about 23,224 to 750,000. The Decombinator software suite was used to annotate V, J and CDR3 in the TCR reads. Every sample was subsampled to the same number of TCRs (28,000) for the PS versus PT1 abundance plots. Expanded TCRs were defined as absent before sensitization and observed at least eight times at the 2-week time point. TCRdb applied fastp at Q25 and MiXCR to the public reads, then kept only in-frame beta chains. Each entry merges the rows of one CDR3 protein and shows their most common DNA and genes. V and J calls and clone size were set by TCRdb, not the authors. Within this sample are under 300,000 distinct CDR3 sequences, with approximately 7.5% of them counted one time only. The biggest ten clones account for 1.2% of the sample.

The label giving this sample's time point can be read as: pre-sensitization, week 0. What the treatment or condition label conveys for this sample: therapeutic diphenylcyclopropenone sensitization with weekly scalp DPC. Blood at each patch-test visit was drawn before the patch test was applied. Eligible patients were aged 18 to 70, diagnosed with alopecia, deemed suitable for DPC therapy, and excluded if pregnant. Unfractionated whole blood was collected in Tempus Blood RNA tubes, and total RNA was extracted from that blood. There are 13 amino acids in the CDR3, from cysteine to phenylalanine inclusive. Of all the DNA, just the CDR3 is kept, 39 bases in frame from base 1. CDR1 and CDR2, looked up from the germline V gene, are ENHRY and SYGVKD. Trimming costs V 10 bases and J 5 bases, and their ends lie 14 bases apart. Regarding this clonotype: The specificity of this receptor is unknown. No much larger clone is present one base from it, and per-base qualities are unavailable.

The V and J segments used are TRBV10-3 and TRBJ2-2, and possibly TRBD2, on 6 matching bases. Sequenced here: whole blood, sampled in connection with sensitization to the hapten diphenylcyclopropenone (DPC). The sequence was obtained from a man in his late teens or twenties with alopecia areata. Some clones in this sample may be carry-over from other donors' samples. The DNA sequence is TGTGCCACCCAACTGGGAGGAACCGGGGAGCTGTTTTTT. Translated, it gives CATQLGGTGELFF.